The source of this TCR beta chain is a study of shared clonotypes between healthy human individuals. Terminally differentiated effector memory CD45RA+ cells were excluded from the naive CD8 cells, which were CD45RO-negative and positively selected for CCR7. Using immunoSEQ multiplex PCR, the repertoire was profiled, and TCRdb retains in-frame clones only, with some absent. The data show about 550,000 clones, 95% seen once. The germline CDR1 and CDR2 sequences are SGHDT and YYEEEE. CDR3 length: 14 amino acids. General study findings and limits: Compared with clonotypes that all four donors shared, non-shared clonotypes had lower generation probabilities.

Concerning this clone itself: Its antigen is as yet unknown.

The J gene is TRBJ2-5, the V gene TRBV5-6, with TRBD2 as a possible D gene (5 bases). The tail of the sequence fits TRBJ2-7 better, so the J call may be wrong. The sequenced material came from naive CD8+ T cells sorted from blood. The TCR sequence derives from a woman in her twenties or thirties in good health. The CDR3 coding sequence is TGTGCCAGCAGCTTGGCCCTAGCAAACTACGAGCAGTACTTC. It yields the protein CASSLALANYEQYF.